Listed here are 32 T cell receptor beta chains from one sample, sequenced in a study of blood T cell repertoires in COVID-19. Repertoires were generated with immunoSEQ multiplex PCR, while TCRdb's copy carries only in-frame clones and drops some. The sample carries about 310,000 clones, around 86% recorded once. Material: peripheral blood. The origin of the receptors is a man over 45 with active or convalescent COVID-19.

This chain uses TRBV5-4 with TRBJ2-2, with a weak D call TRBD2 (5 bases). V was pared by 4 bases and J by 6 bases, with 13 bases between. Germline V gene data show CDR1 as SGHNT and CDR2 as YYREEE (reference sequence). The CDR3 contains 14 residues. The CDR3 protein is CASSKATEAGELFF. The CDR3 coding sequence is TGTGCCAGCAGCAAGGCGACGGAGGCCGGGGAGCTGTTTTTT.

The chain recombines TRBV19 with TRBJ2-1; the match to TRBD2 covers 13 bases. The CDR3 loop spans 15 amino acids. V gave up 7 bases and J gave up 4 bases; unmatched junction bases: 4. In germline, CDR1 is LNHDA, CDR2 SQIVND (reference sequence). CDR3 DNA sequence: TGTGCCAGTACCACTAGCGGGAGGGTATACAATGAGCAGTTCTTC. It translates to CASTTSGRVYNEQFF.

The V call is TRBV28, the J call TRBJ1-2; TRBD1 might be the D (6 bases). The CDR3 runs to 17 residues. Trimming shortened V by 1 base and J by 0 bases, and 15 bases separated the two germline ends. CDR1 MDHEN and CDR2 SYDVKM come from the germline V gene. DNA for the CDR3: TGTGCCAGCAGTTTATTGACTCCCTCAGGGGCTAACTATGGCTACACCTTC. Its translation is CASSLLTPSGANYGYTF.

The chain carries TRBV5-6 and TRBJ1-2, with D possibly TRBD1 on 5 matching bases. From germline, CDR1 is SGHDT and CDR2 YYEEEE. The CDR3 is 14 amino acids. Between the trimmed V and J ends, which lost 1 base and 4 bases, there was a span of 11 bases. Here the CDR3 DNA reads TGTGCCAGCAGCTTGTTGGCGGGGGGCTATGGCTACACCTTC. It encodes CASSLLAGGYGYTF.

This chain connects TRBV18 to TRBJ1-3; unclear D gene. CDR3 length: 16 residues. The V gene's germline CDR1 is KGHSH and CDR2 LQKENI. Deletions cut 2 bases from V and 0 bases from J, with 11 bases between. The DNA for the CDR3 is TGTGCCAGCTCACCAAACTCGGGGAGCTCTGGAAACACCATATATTTT. Translating it yields CASSPNSGSSGNTIYF.

This sequence joins TRBV5-4 and TRBJ2-5; 7 bases fit TRBD1. V dropped 4 bases and J dropped 4; count of bases not matched to a gene: 7. The CDR3 contains 14 residues. CDR1 is SGHNT and CDR2 is YYREEE in the germline V gene (reference sequence). The CDR3 here is CASSPGTDPETQYF. CDR3 in DNA: TGTGCCAGCAGCCCCGGGACAGATCCAGAGACCCAGTACTTC.

The V gene is TRBV7-9, the J gene TRBJ2-5; 9 bases are shared with TRBD1. The CDR3 is 18 amino acids. CDR1 and CDR2 from the germline V gene are SEHNR and FQNEAQ (reference sequence). The trim removed 8 bases at V and 2 bases at J, leaving 18 bases unmatched. The CDR3 bases are TGTGCCAGCCGCAGGAGATACGACAGGGGGGAAATTCAAGAGACCCAGTACTTC. It codes for CASRRRYDRGEIQETQYF.

This clone was observed once. V gene TRBV5-1 combines with J gene TRBJ2-2; 7 bases fit TRBD1. With 4 bases clipped from V and 1 base from J, the junction kept 4 bases outside the gene matches. Looked up from germline, CDR1 is SGHRS and CDR2 is YFSETQ. The CDR3 covers 15 residues. CDR3 DNA sequence: TGCGCCAGCAGCCCCCGGACAGGGAACACCGGGGAGCTGTTTTTT. This encodes CASSPRTGNTGELFF.

The V call is TRBV18, the J call TRBJ2-3; D not certain. V lost 7 bases, J lost 6 bases, and 11 bases lay in between. Germline loops: CDR1 KGHSH, CDR2 LQKENI. CDR3 length equals 12 residues. The CDR3, as DNA: TGTGCCAGCTTTGCGGCGGTGGATACGCAGTATTTT. Its protein is CASFAAVDTQYF.

The CDR3 protein is CASRGFQGQTDYGYTF. CDR3 sequence (DNA): TGTGCCAGCAGGGGATTCCAAGGACAGACGGACTATGGCTACACCTTC. The rearrangement uses TRBV2 and TRBJ1-2; TRBD1 might be the D (6 bases). V shed 6 bases and J shed 3 bases, with 20 bases lying between them. Germline CDR1 reads SNHLY; CDR2 reads FYNNEI. This CDR3 is built from 16 residues. Looking up the rest from reference TRBV2 and TRBJ1-2 gives the full variable domain: EPEVTQTPSHQVTQMGQEVILRCVPISNHLYFYWYRQILGQKVEFLVSFYNNEISEKSEIFDDQFSVERPDGSNFTLKIRSTKLEDSAMYFCASRGFQGQTDYGYTFGSGTRLTVV.

The chain links TRBV5-1 to TRBJ1-2; TRBD1 aligns across 8 bases. The V segment lost 4 bases and the J segment 4 bases; nucleotides outside the gene matches: 6. CDR1 and CDR2 (germline): SGHRS, YFSETQ. The CDR3 loop spans 14 amino acids. The CDR3 reads CASSLADRAYGYTF. CDR3 DNA sequence: TGCGCCAGCAGCCTAGCGGACAGGGCCTATGGCTACACCTTC.

The chain joins TRBV6-5 to TRBJ1-1; possible D gene TRBD1, 6 bases. This CDR3 is built from 14 residues. V lost 11 bases to trimming and J lost 1 base, with 17 bases between them. From germline, CDR1 is MNHEY and CDR2 SVGAGI. The CDR3, as DNA: TGTGCCGGGTCGGGTCTGGGGGCGAACACTGAAGCTTTCTTT. This gives the protein CAGSGLGANTEAFF.

The chain combines TRBV5-1 with TRBJ2-2; perhaps TRBD1 as D (5 bases). This CDR3 is built from 15 residues. Germline-derived CDR1 and CDR2 are SGHRS and YFSETQ. Trimming shortened V by 5 bases and J by 5 bases, and 16 bases separated the two germline ends. The CDR3: CASREGQGFTGELFF. For the CDR3, the DNA is TGCGCCAGCAGAGAAGGGCAGGGATTTACCGGGGAGCTGTTTTTT.

The gene calls are TRBV27 and TRBJ1-5; D gene uncertain. The CDR3 extends over 15 amino acids. Between the trimmed V and J ends, which lost 7 bases and 0 bases, there was a span of 13 bases. Per germline, CDR1 MNHEY and CDR2 SMNVEV (reference sequence). This CDR3 reads CASNRREGSNQPQHF. CDR3 bases: TGTGCCAGCAACCGGCGCGAGGGTAGCAATCAGCCCCAGCATTTT.

This clone was observed a handful of times. This chain connects TRBV6-5 to TRBJ2-7; TRBD1 aligns across 10 bases. CDR1 is MNHEY, CDR2 SVGAGI, per germline. The CDR3 extends over 14 amino acids. V trimming: 6 bases; J trimming: 2 bases; junction bases outside the gene matches: 4. This CDR3 is CASRPGTGAYEQYF. CDR3 nucleotide sequence: TGTGCCAGCAGACCCGGGACAGGGGCCTACGAGCAGTACTTC.

The chain links TRBV29-1 to TRBJ2-3; D possibly corresponds to TRBD2 (5 bases). From germline, CDR1 is SQVTM and CDR2 ANQGSEA. CDR3 length equals 14 residues. The V end lost 8 bases, the J end lost 1 base, and 16 bases lay between the germline ends. The CDR3 protein is CSFLGLAGTDTQYF. The CDR3 nucleotides are TGCAGCTTCCTCGGACTGGCTGGCACAGATACGCAGTATTTT.

The chain carries TRBV12-3 or TRBV12-4 and TRBJ2-7; D is uncertain. The length of the CDR3 is 11 residues. V dropped 8 bases and J dropped 7 bases, with 12 bases sitting between them. The CDR3 here is CASVKSREQYF. DNA of the CDR3: TGTGCCAGCGTCAAATCTCGGGAGCAGTACTTC.

The chain couples TRBV6-2 or TRBV6-3 to TRBJ2-5; no clear D. The CDR3 covers 14 residues. V was clipped by 5 bases and J by 1 base, with 11 bases between them. Germline CDR1 MNHEY, CDR2 SVGEGT. The CDR3 sequence is CASSRSEIQETQYF. In nucleotides, the CDR3 is TGTGCCAGCAGTCGATCTGAGATCCAAGAGACCCAGTACTTC.

This clone was picked up one time. The V and J genes are TRBV28 and TRBJ1-5; 8 bases are a match to TRBD1. The CDR3 has 15 residues. From germline, CDR1 is MDHEN and CDR2 SYDVKM. V dropped 4 bases and J dropped 4; count of bases not matched to a gene: 6. The CDR3 sequence is CASSWRTGFNQPQHF. Written as DNA, the CDR3 is TGTGCCAGCAGTTGGAGGACAGGGTTTAATCAGCCCCAGCATTTT.

The V gene is TRBV6-5, the J gene TRBJ1-1, with 9 bases fitting TRBD1. CDR3 length equals 13 residues. J gave up 5 bases and V 5 bases, and 3 bases lay outside the gene matches. Germline V lookup: CDR1 MNHEY, CDR2 SVGAGI. CDR3 bases: TGTGCCAGCAGTCGAGGGACAGGGACTGAAGCTTTCTTT. This gives the protein CASSRGTGTEAFF.

With respect to this clone: Other DNA sequences from this sample encode an identical CDR3 as well. The rearrangement uses TRBV12-3 or TRBV12-4 and TRBJ1-1, with D possibly matching TRBD1 (5 bases). V gave up 3 bases and J gave up 1 base, with 6 bases separating them. CDR3 length: 13 amino acids. The CDR3: CASSLQGNTEAFF. The CDR3 nucleotides read TGTGCCAGCAGTTTGCAGGGGAACACTGAAGCTTTCTTT.

The genes are TRBV6-5 and TRBJ1-5, with D unresolved. Germline CDR1 reads MNHEY; CDR2 reads SVGAGI. The CDR3 length is 15 residues. V gave up 0 bases and J gave up 1 base, with 7 bases separating them. CDR3 bases: TGTGCCAGCAGTTACTCGACACAGAGCAATCAGCCCCAGCATTTT. Translated, it gives CASSYSTQSNQPQHF.

The J gene is TRBJ1-5, the V gene TRBV6-6, with a weak D call TRBD1 (5 bases). CDR3 length: 12 residues. The V gene's germline CDR1 is MNHNY and CDR2 SVGAGI (reference sequence). V was clipped by 8 bases and J by 5 bases, with 10 bases between them. The CDR3: CASSTGDQPQHF. CDR3 DNA sequence: TGTGCCAGCTCTACGGGGGATCAGCCCCAGCATTTT.

CDR3 protein: CASSPPGSAGSGNTIYF. The CDR3 DNA reads TGTGCCAGCTCACCCCCCGGGTCGGCCGGCTCTGGAAACACCATATATTTT. The chain carries TRBV18 and TRBJ1-3; D gene ambiguous. V was clipped by 3 bases and J by 0 bases, with 15 bases between them. The CDR3 is 17 residues long. CDR1 and CDR2 from the germline V gene are KGHSH and LQKENI.

The chain couples TRBV4-2 to TRBJ2-1; 12 bases match TRBD2. Germline trimming cut 0 bases from V and 2 bases from J; bases unmatched to any gene: 11. CDR1 is LGHNA and CDR2 is YNFKEQ in the germline V gene. This CDR3 has 20 amino acids. Here the CDR3 reads CASSQEGGLAGFLTYNEQFF. The CDR3 DNA sequence: TGTGCCAGCAGCCAAGAAGGGGGACTAGCGGGCTTTCTGACCTACAATGAGCAGTTCTTC.

The CDR3 nucleotides read TGTGCCAGCTCACCCTCGACGCGGTCGAACACTGAAGCTTTCTTT. Protein product: CASSPSTRSNTEAFF. The gene calls are TRBV18 and TRBJ1-1, with D unresolved. Looked up from germline, CDR1 is KGHSH and CDR2 is LQKENI. The germline V and J ends were trimmed by 3 bases and 1 base, with 12 bases remaining between them. This CDR3 has 15 residues.

The rearrangement uses TRBV7-3 and TRBJ1-6, with 10 nucleotides matching TRBD1. Germline assignment: CDR1 SGHTA and CDR2 FQGTGA. The V segment lost 2 bases and the J segment 6 bases; nucleotides outside the gene matches: 1. This CDR3 comprises 15 residues. The CDR3 DNA reads TGTGCCAGCAGCTTAGGGACAGGGGCTAATTCACCCCTCCACTTT. Protein: CASSLGTGANSPLHF.

The chain has TRBV11-3 and TRBJ1-1, with no clear D. The CDR3 contains 13 residues. CDR1 SGHNT and CDR2 YENEEA come from the germline V gene. The germline V and J ends were trimmed by 2 bases and 5 bases, with 9 bases remaining between them. This CDR3 is CASSLQRDTEAFF. CDR3 DNA sequence: TGTGCCAGCAGCTTACAGCGAGATACTGAAGCTTTCTTT.

The CDR3 is CAWSVRGLGSNQPQHF. Written as DNA, the CDR3 is TGTGCCTGGAGTGTGAGAGGGTTAGGTAGCAATCAGCCCCAGCATTTT. The gene calls are TRBV30 and TRBJ1-5; D gene ambiguous. V lost 0 bases, J lost 0 bases, and 12 bases lay in between. The germline V gene encodes CDR1 GTSNPN and CDR2 SVGIG (reference sequence). This CDR3 comprises 16 residues.

A word on this clone: Other DNA sequences in this sample translate to the same CDR3. This rearrangement joins TRBV6-6 to TRBJ1-5; 7 nucleotides match TRBD1. V shed 6 bases, J shed 5 bases, and the junction held 1 base outside the gene matches. This CDR3 region has 12 residues. Germline V gene lookup returns CDR1 MNHNY and CDR2 SVGAGI (reference sequence). CDR3 nucleotides: TGTGCCAGCAGCCAGGGGGATCAGCCCCAGCATTTT. It is translated as CASSQGDQPQHF.

V gene TRBV7-9 combines with J gene TRBJ1-2; a weak D match, TRBD1 (6 bases). The V gene lost 5 bases and the J gene lost 3 bases, with 16 bases spanning the gap. The CDR3 has 15 residues. From germline, CDR1 is SEHNR and CDR2 FQNEAQ (reference sequence). The CDR3 DNA follows: TGTGCCAGCAGCCCAGGGGAGGGTTTGGACTATGGCTACACCTTC. Translating it yields CASSPGEGLDYGYTF.

V gene TRBV6-5 combines with J gene TRBJ2-5; 12 bases are shared with TRBD2. This CDR3 has 14 amino acids. Germline CDR1 is MNHEY and CDR2 is SVGAGI. Trimming cost V 2 bases and J 7 bases; bases outside gene matches: 2. The CDR3 DNA follows: TGTGCCAGCAGTTACCTAGCGGGGGGGCGGACCCAGTACTTC. Translating gives CASSYLAGGRTQYF.